This TCR beta chain was recovered during a study of vaccination effects on CD4 cells after COVID-19. Sequenced by immunoSEQ multiplex PCR; TCRdb stores in-frame clones only, minus some. The sample carries 45,000 to 60,000 clones, approximately 70% recorded once. Details on this clone: Its antigen is unknown.

At the end of about ten days of culture, CD4+ T cells were isolated. BNT162b2 vaccine or mRNA-1273 vaccine was given to participants in two doses. Per germline, CDR1 SGDLS and CDR2 YYNGEE. The CDR3 spans 15 residues. V dropped 3 bases and J dropped 2; count of bases not matched to a gene: 6. Sample: CD4+ T cells from PBMCs cultured without peptide, taken after COVID-19 vaccination. The chain combines TRBV9 with TRBJ1-2; TRBD1 matches 8 bases. This receptor was taken from a human donor who received a COVID-19 vaccine. DNA for the CDR3: TGTGCCAGCAGCGCAGCGGACAGGGCAAACTATGGCTACACCTTC. Protein product: CASSAADRANYGYTF. Full variable domain (outside the CDR3, taken from reference TRBV9 and TRBJ1-2): DSGVTQTPKHLITATGQRVTLRCSPRSGDLSVYWYQQSLDQGLQFLIQYYNGEERAKGNILERFSAQQFPDLHSELNLSSLELGDSALYFCASSAADRANYGYTFGSGTRLTVV.